These 10 T cell receptor beta chains share one sample of origin, sequenced in a study of CD8 T cells in ankylosing spondylitis (dated by TCRdb to the late 2010s). The library was obtained by 5' RACE. TCRdb shows the sequencer as Illumina HiSeq 2500. TCRdb reprocessing: public reads trimmed at Q25 with fastp, clones called with MiXCR, in-frame beta chains kept. All rows with the same CDR3 protein become a single entry with the most common DNA and genes. The sample table records around 280,000 distinct CDR3 sequences; around 20% of these occur just once. The ten largest clones represent 7.5% to 9% of the sample. The sample taken for sequencing was blood, either unsorted or a sorted T cell fraction (not recorded which). These TCRs come from a male donor with ankylosing spondylitis or in good health (not recorded which).

The J gene is TRBJ1-1, the V gene TRBV27; D might be TRBD1 (5 bases). The CDR3 sequence is 13 residues long. Trimming stripped 5 bases from V and 4 bases from J, with 11 bases between. The germline CDR1 and CDR2 sequences are MNHEY and SMNVEV (reference sequence). DNA of the CDR3: TGTGCCAGCAGTCCCTCAGGGCTCACTGAAGCTTTCTTT. It specifies CASSPSGLTEAFF.

This clonotype has just a few counts. The V call is TRBV5-1, the J call TRBJ1-1, with 7 bases that match TRBD1. The length of the CDR3 is 15 residues. With V trimmed by 4 bases and J by 1 base, 7 bases remained unmatched. Germline V gene data show CDR1 as SGHRS and CDR2 as YFSETQ. The DNA of the CDR3 is TGCGCCAGCAGCCAAACCGGGACAGAGAACACTGAAGCTTTCTTT. Protein: CASSQTGTENTEAFF.

The CDR3 here is CSARDPVRGTGEQFF. CDR3 coding DNA: TGCAGTGCTAGAGATCCTGTTCGTGGGACCGGTGAGCAGTTCTTC. The rearrangement joins TRBV20-1 to TRBJ2-1; D tentatively fits TRBD1 or TRBD2 (5 bases each). V was shortened by 0 bases and J by 9 bases, with 18 bases between the two germline ends. The germline gives CDR1 DFQATT, CDR2 SNEGSKA (reference sequence). The CDR3 length is 15 residues.

The chain uses TRBV7-2 and TRBJ1-1; weak D call: TRBD1 (6 bases). V dropped 6 bases and J dropped 0 bases, with 8 bases sitting between them. CDR1 and CDR2 (germline): SGHTA, FQGNSA. The CDR3 is made up of 13 amino acids. The CDR3 bases are TGTGCCAGCAGGGGGGGCATGAACACTGAAGCTTTCTTT. This translates into CASRGGMNTEAFF.

This chain uses TRBV3-1 with TRBJ2-5, with 9 bases aligning to TRBD1. The CDR3 totals 13 residues. The V gene's germline CDR1 is LGHDT and CDR2 YNNKEL (reference sequence). J lost 3 bases, V lost 7 bases, and 3 bases had no gene match. For the CDR3, the DNA is TGTGCCAGCAAGGGACAGGGTAAAGAGACCCAGTACTTC. Amino acid sequence: CASKGQGKETQYF.

The chain links TRBV6-1 to TRBJ2-5; 8 nucleotides match TRBD1. Trimming took 5 bases from V and 3 from J; bases not matched to a gene: 5. CDR3 length equals 14 residues. Per germline, CDR1 MNHNS and CDR2 SASEGT. The CDR3 is CASSPGQGKETQYF. CDR3 DNA: TGTGCCAGCAGTCCCGGACAGGGCAAAGAGACCCAGTACTTC.

The gene calls are TRBV5-1 and TRBJ2-3; D might be TRBD1 (5 bases). Germline-derived CDR1 and CDR2 are SGHRS and YFSETQ. There are 16 residues in the CDR3. V lost 0 bases and J lost 0, with 11 bases in between. In DNA, the CDR3 is TGCGCCAGCAGCTTGGCGGGCAGGGCGAGCACAGATACGCAGTATTTT. Translating gives CASSLAGRASTDTQYF. Full variable domain (remainder filled in from reference TRBV5-1 and TRBJ2-3): KAGVTQTPRYLIKTRGQQVTLSCSPISGHRSVSWYQQTPGQGLQFLFEYFSETQRNKGNFPGRFSGRQFSNSRSEMNVSTLELGDSALYLCASSLAGRASTDTQYFGPGTRLTVL.

This chain joins TRBV5-1 and TRBJ2-2, with 7 bases that match TRBD1. Germline V gene sequence: CDR1 SGHRS, CDR2 YFSETQ. V dropped 1 base and J dropped 4; count of bases not matched to a gene: 7. This CDR3 has 16 residues. The CDR3 DNA sequence: TGCGCCAGCAGCTTGACAGGGGTGTTGGCCACCGGGGAGCTGTTTTTT. The encoded protein is CASSLTGVLATGELFF.

This clonotype appeared many times. The rearrangement joins TRBV5-1 to TRBJ2-5; no clear D. CDR1 and CDR2 (germline): SGHRS, YFSETQ. The ends were cut back, 0 bases at V and 5 bases at J, with 5 bases in the middle. The CDR3 length is 12 residues. The CDR3 nucleotides read TGCGCCAGCAGCTTGGTTGGGGAGACCCAGTACTTC. Protein: CASSLVGETQYF. The entire variable domain, with the rest obtained from reference TRBV5-1 and TRBJ2-5, is as follows: KAGVTQTPRYLIKTRGQQVTLSCSPISGHRSVSWYQQTPGQGLQFLFEYFSETQRNKGNFPGRFSGRQFSNSRSEMNVSTLELGDSALYLCASSLVGETQYFGPGTRLLVL.

In this sample, this clonotype turned up a few times. The chain couples TRBV14 to TRBJ2-2; D perhaps matches TRBD1 (5 bases). In germline, CDR1 is SGHDN, CDR2 FVKESK. Trimming cost V 1 base and J 1 base, with 10 bases left between them. This CDR3 is built from 16 residues. The CDR3 sequence is CASSQAPTGNTGELFF. CDR3 nucleotides: TGTGCCAGCAGCCAAGCTCCTACAGGGAACACCGGGGAGCTGTTTTTT.